This TCR beta chain was obtained from a study of CD8 T cells in ankylosing spondylitis. General observations from the study: Matched ankylosing spondylitis synovial fluid reportedly contained a significantly enriched population of disease-linked clones. Made up of under ten highly homologous variants, a TCR beta motif appeared characteristic of ankylosing spondylitis blood.

Library preparation for TCR beta used quantitative 5'-RACE with molecular barcodes. TCRdb re-called the 5' RACE reads with MiXCR, one entry per CDR3 protein. The sample holds approximately 35,000 distinct CDR3 sequences, 13% seen once. The V gene lost 5 bases and the J gene lost 3 bases, with 17 bases spanning the gap. The CDR3 is 15 residues long. Germline assignment: CDR1 SEHNR and CDR2 FQNEAQ (reference sequence). With respect to this clonotype: Its antigen is still unknown.

The V and J genes are TRBV7-9 and TRBJ2-7, with D perhaps matching TRBD1 or TRBD2 (6 bases each). The specimen was synovial fluid, either unsorted or a sorted T cell fraction (not recorded which). This receptor was taken from a male donor with ankylosing spondylitis. CDR3 loop: CASSRLEQGGYEQYF. The CDR3 DNA is TGTGCCAGCAGCCGCCTGGAACAGGGAGGCTACGAGCAGTACTTC.